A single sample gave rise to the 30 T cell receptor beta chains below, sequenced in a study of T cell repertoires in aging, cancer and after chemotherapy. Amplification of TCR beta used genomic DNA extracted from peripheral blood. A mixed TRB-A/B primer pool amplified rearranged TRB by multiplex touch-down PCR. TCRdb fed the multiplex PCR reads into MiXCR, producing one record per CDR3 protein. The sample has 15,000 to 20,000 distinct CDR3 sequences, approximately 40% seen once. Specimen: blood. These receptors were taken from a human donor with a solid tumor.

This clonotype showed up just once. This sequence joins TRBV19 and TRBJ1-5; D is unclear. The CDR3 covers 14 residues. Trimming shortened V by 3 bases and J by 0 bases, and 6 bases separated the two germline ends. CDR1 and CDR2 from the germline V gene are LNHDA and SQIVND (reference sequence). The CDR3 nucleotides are TGTGCCAGTAGTATCAGTGTTAGCAATCAGCCCCAGCATTTT. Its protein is CASSISVSNQPQHF.

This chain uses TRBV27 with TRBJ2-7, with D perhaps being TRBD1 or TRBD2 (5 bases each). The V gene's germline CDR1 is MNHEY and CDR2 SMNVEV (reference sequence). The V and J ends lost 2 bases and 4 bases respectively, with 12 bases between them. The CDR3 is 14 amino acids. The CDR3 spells CASSLEGSGYEQYF. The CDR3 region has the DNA TGTGCCAGCAGTTTAGAGGGTTCAGGGTACGAGCAGTACTTC.

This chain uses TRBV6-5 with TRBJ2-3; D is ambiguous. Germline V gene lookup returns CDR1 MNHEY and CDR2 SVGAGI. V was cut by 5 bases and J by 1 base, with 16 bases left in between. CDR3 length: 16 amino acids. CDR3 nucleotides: TGTGCCAGCAGTGAGTCGCTGGGCGACGGCACAGATACGCAGTATTTT. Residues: CASSESLGDGTDTQYF.

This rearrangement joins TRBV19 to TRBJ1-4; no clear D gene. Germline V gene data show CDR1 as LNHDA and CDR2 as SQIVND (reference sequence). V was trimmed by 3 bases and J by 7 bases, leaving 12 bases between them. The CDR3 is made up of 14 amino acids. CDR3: CASSIQGGSEKLFF. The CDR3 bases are TGTGCCAGTAGTATCCAAGGAGGTAGTGAAAAACTGTTTTTT.

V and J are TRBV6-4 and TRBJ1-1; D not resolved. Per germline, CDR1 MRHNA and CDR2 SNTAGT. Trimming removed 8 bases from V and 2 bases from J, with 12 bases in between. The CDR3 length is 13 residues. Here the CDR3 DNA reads TGTGCCAGCTCCCTGTTGGGAAACACTGAAGCTTTCTTT. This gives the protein CASSLLGNTEAFF.

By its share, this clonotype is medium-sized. This CDR3 is CSVVGTGEFIETQYF. The CDR3 region has the DNA TGCAGCGTTGTTGGGACAGGGGAATTTATAGAGACCCAGTACTTC. The J gene is TRBJ2-5, the V gene TRBV29-1; 10 nucleotides align to TRBD1. CDR3 length equals 15 residues. V trimming: 4 bases; J trimming: 4 bases; junction bases outside the gene matches: 9. Germline V gene sequence: CDR1 SQVTM, CDR2 ANQGSEA.

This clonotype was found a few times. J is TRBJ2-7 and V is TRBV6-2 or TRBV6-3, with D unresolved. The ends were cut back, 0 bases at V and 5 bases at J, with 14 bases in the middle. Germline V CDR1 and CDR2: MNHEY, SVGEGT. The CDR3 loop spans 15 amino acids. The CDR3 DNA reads TGTGCCAGCAGTTACTCAAGGCTACCTCCGGACGAGCAGTACTTC. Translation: CASSYSRLPPDEQYF.

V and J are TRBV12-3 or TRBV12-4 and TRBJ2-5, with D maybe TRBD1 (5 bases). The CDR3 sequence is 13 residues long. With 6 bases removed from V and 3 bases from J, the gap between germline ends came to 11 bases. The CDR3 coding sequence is TGTGCCAGCAGACCACAGGTGAAAGAGACCCAGTACTTC. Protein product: CASRPQVKETQYF.

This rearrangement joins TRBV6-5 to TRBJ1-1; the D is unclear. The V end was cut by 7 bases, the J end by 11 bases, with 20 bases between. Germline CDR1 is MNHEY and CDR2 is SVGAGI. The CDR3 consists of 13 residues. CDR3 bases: TGTGCCAGCAAAAAGGCTCGGGGTTTTGGGGCTTTCTTT. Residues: CASKKARGFGAFF.

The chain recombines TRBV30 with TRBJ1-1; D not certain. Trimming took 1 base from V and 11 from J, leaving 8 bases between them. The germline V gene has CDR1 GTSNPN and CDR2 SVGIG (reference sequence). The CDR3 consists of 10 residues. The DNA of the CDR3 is TGTGCCTGGAGTGAAACCCGTGCTTTCTTT. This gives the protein CAWSETRAFF. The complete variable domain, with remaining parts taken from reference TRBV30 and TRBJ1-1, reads SQTIHQWPATLVQPVGSPLSLECTVEGTSNPNLYWYRQAAGRGLQLLFYSVGIGQISSEVPQNLSASRPQDRQFILSSKKLLLSDSGFYLCAWSETRAFFGQGTRLTVV.

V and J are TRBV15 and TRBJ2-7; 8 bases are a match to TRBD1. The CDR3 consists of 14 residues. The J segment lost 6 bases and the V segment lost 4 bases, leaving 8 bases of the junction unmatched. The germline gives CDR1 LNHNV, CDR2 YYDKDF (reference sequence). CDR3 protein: CATSTGQGASEQYF. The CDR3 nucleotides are TGTGCCACCAGCACGGGGCAGGGGGCGTCCGAGCAGTACTTC.

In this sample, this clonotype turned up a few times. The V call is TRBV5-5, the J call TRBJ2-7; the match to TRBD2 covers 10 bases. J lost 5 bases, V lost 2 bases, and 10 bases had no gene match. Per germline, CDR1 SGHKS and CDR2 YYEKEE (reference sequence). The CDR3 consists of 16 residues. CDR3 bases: TGTGCCAGCAGCTTAGGAGCGGGAGGGTTGATCGACGAGCAGTACTTC. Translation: CASSLGAGGLIDEQYF. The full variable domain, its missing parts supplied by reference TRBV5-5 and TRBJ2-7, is DAGVTQSPTHLIKTRGQQVTLRCSPISGHKSVSWYQQVLGQGPQFIFQYYEKEERGRGNFPDRFSARQFPNYSSELNVNALLLGDSALYLCASSLGAGGLIDEQYFGPGTRLTVT.

CDR3 amino acids: CASRDGDGELFF. The CDR3 DNA reads TGTGCCAGCAGGGACGGGGACGGGGAGCTGTTTTTT. This chain connects TRBV6-1 to TRBJ2-2; a weak D match, TRBD2 (5 bases). Germline assignment: CDR1 MNHNS and CDR2 SASEGT. This CDR3 has 12 residues. Trimming cost V 6 bases and J 7 bases, with 9 bases left between them.

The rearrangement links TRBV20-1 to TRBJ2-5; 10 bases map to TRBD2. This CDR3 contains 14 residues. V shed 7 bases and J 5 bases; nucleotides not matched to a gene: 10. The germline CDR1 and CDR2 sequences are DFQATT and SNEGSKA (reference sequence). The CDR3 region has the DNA TGCAGTGGGATAAGCGGGAGGGCCGTCGAGACCCAGTACTTC. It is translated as CSGISGRAVETQYF.

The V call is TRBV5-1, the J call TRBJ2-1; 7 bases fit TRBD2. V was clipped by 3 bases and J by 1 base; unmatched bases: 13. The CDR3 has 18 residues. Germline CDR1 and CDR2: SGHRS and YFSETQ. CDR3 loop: CASSSPLDGGTSYNEQFF. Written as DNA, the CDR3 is TGCGCCAGCAGCTCACCTCTCGACGGGGGGACGTCCTACAATGAGCAGTTCTTC.

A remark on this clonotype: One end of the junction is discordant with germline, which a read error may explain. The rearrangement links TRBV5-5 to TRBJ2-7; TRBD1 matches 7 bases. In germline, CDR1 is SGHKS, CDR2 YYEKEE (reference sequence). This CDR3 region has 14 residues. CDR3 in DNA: TGCGCCAGCAGCAGGGACAGTGCCTTTTACGAGCAGTACTTC. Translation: CASSRDSAFYEQYF. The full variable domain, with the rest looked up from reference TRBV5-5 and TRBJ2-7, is DAGVTQSPTHLIKTRGQQVTLRCSPISGHKSVSWYQQVLGQGPQFIFQYYEKEERGRGNFPDRFSARQFPNYSSELNVNALLLGDSALYLCASSRDSAFYEQYFGPGTRLTVT.

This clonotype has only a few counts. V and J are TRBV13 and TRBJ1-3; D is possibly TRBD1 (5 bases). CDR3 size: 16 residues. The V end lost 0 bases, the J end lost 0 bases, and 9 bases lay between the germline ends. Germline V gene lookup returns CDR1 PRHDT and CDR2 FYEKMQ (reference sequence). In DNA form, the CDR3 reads TGTGCCAGCAGCTTAGGGGGACTGAGCTCTGGAAACACCATATATTTT. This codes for CASSLGGLSSGNTIYF.

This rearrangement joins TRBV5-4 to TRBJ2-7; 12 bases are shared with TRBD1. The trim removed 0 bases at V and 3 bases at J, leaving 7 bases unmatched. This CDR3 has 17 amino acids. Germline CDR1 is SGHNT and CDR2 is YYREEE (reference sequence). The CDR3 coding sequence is TGTGCCAGCAGCTTGGGGGGACAGGGGGCTATTAGCTACGAGCAGTACTTC. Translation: CASSLGGQGAISYEQYF.

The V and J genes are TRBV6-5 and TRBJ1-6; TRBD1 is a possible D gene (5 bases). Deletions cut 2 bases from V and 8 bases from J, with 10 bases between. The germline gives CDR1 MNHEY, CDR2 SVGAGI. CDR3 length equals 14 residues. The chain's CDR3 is CASSYRGSHSPLHF. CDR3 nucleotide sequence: TGTGCCAGCAGTTACCGGGGGAGCCATTCACCCCTCCACTTT.

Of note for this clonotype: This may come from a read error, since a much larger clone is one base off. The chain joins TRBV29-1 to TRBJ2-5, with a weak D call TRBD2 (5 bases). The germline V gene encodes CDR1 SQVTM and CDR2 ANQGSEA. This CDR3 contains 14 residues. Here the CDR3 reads CSVGGSSTAETQHF. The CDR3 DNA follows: TGCAGCGTGGGCGGGTCTTCGACGGCCGAGACCCAGCACTTC.

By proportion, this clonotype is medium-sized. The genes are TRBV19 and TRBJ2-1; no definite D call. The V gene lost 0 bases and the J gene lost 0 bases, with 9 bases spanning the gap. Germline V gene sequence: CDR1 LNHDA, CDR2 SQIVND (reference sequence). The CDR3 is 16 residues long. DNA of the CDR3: TGTGCCAGTAGTATAGACGGCAAAATCTCCTACAATGAGCAGTTCTTC. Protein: CASSIDGKISYNEQFF.

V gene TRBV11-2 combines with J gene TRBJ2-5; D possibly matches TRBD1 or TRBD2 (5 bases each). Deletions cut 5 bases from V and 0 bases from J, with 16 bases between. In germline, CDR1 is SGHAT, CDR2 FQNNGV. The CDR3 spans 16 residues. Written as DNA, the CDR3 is TGTGCCAGCAGCCCAGGGAGTTCTGGGAACCAAGAGACCCAGTACTTC. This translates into CASSPGSSGNQETQYF. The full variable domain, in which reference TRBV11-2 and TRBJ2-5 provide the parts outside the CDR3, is EAGVAQSPRYKIIEKRQSVAFWCNPISGHATLYWYQQILGQGPKLLIQFQNNGVVDDSQLPKDRFSAERLKGVDSTLKIQPAKLEDSAVYLCASSPGSSGNQETQYFGPGTRLLVL.

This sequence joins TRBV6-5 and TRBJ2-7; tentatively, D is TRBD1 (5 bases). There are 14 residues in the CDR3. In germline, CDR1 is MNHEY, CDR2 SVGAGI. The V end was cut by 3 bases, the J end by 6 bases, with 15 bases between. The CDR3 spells CASSYVRAATEQYF. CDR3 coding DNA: TGTGCCAGCAGTTATGTCAGGGCAGCGACCGAGCAGTACTTC.

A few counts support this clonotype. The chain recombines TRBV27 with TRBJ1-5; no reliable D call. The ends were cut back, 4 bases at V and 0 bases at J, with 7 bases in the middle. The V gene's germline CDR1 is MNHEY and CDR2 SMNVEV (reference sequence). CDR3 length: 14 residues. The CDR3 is CASSSYYSNQPQHF. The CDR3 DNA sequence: TGTGCCAGCAGTTCCTATTATAGCAATCAGCCCCAGCATTTT.

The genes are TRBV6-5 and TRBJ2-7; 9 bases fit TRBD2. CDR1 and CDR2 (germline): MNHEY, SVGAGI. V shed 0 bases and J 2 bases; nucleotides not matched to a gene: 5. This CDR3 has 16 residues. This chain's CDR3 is CASSYSQASGAYEQYF. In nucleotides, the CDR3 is TGTGCCAGCAGTTACTCCCAGGCTAGCGGGGCCTACGAGCAGTACTTC.

The CDR3 here is CASRTTGRVNQPQHF. Written as DNA, the CDR3 is TGTGCCAGCCGTACCACCGGCAGGGTCAATCAGCCCCAGCATTTT. The V call is TRBV6-6, the J call TRBJ1-5, with D possibly TRBD1 on 5 matching bases. The CDR3 has 15 residues. The V end was cut by 8 bases, the J end by 3 bases, with 17 bases between. Germline lookup yields CDR1 MNHNY and CDR2 SVGAGI (reference sequence).

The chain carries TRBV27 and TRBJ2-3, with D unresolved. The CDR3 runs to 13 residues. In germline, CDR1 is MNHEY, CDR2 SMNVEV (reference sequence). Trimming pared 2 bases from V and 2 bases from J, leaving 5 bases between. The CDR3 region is CASSLIFTDTQYF. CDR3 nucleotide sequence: TGTGCCAGCAGTTTAATATTCACAGATACGCAGTATTTT.

The CDR3 DNA sequence: TGTGCCACCAGGGACGGAGCGGGGCCGAACACCGGGGAGCTGTTTTTT. This translates into CATRDGAGPNTGELFF. The genes are TRBV24-1 and TRBJ2-2; 7 positions agree with TRBD2. CDR1 KGHDR and CDR2 SFDVKD come from the germline V gene. The CDR3 has 16 amino acids. The V segment lost 7 bases and the J segment 0 bases; nucleotides outside the gene matches: 7.

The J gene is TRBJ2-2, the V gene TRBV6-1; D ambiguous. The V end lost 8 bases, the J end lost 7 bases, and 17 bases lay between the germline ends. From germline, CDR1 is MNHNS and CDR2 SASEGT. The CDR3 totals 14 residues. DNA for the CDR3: TGTGCCAGCTTAATAAAAGGGCAATTCGGGGAGCTGTTTTTT. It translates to CASLIKGQFGELFF.

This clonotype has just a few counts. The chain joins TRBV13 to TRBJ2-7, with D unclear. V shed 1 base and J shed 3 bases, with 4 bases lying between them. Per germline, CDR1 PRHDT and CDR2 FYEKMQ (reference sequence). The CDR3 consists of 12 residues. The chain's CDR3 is CASSLAGYEQYF. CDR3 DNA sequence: TGTGCCAGCAGCTTAGCAGGCTACGAGCAGTACTTC.